Listed below are T cell receptor beta chains from one sample, sequenced in a study of T cells in tuberculosis. Profiling relied on immunoSEQ multiplex PCR, and the TCRdb table lists in-frame clones only, not all of them. The sample has roughly 41,000 clones; approximately 94% are singletons. The sequencing sample was made of PBMCs. Receptors were obtained from a donor between 10 and 35 years old with latent tuberculosis or without tuberculosis infection. Some clones in this sample may be carry-over from other donors' samples. The CDR3 runs from the conserved cysteine through the conserved F or W. D genes are given only for firm matches. The size entry is marked missing in some rows and otherwise reads once, few, many or a size class.

V gene	J gene	clone size	D gene	CDR3 protein	CDR3 DNA
TRBV25-1	TRBJ2-1	NA	NA	CASSESKRGSYNEQFF	TGTGCCAGCAGTGAATCGAAACGGGGTTCGTACAATGAGCAGTTCTTC
TRBV9	TRBJ1-2	once	NA	CASSVSSANYGYTF	TGTGCCAGCAGCGTGAGTAGTGCAAACTATGGCTACACCTTC
TRBV19	TRBJ2-6	NA	TRBD1	CASSNPTGISGANVLTF	TGTGCCAGTAGTAACCCGACAGGGATCTCTGGGGCCAACGTCCTGACTTTC
TRBV11-2	TRBJ1-1	once	NA	CASSLPSLPSEAFF	TGTGCCAGCAGCTTGCCCAGTTTGCCTTCGGAGGCTTTCTTT
TRBV6-5	TRBJ2-3	NA	TRBD2	CASSLLAEEGYTQYF	TGTGCCAGCAGTCTCCTAGCGGAGGAAGGGTATACGCAGTATTTT
TRBV4-3	TRBJ2-5	NA	TRBD2	CASSQGGQETQYF	TGCGCCAGCAGCCAGGGGGGGCAAGAGACCCAGTACTTC
TRBV6-1	TRBJ2-7	NA	NA	CASSRDTSYEQYF	TGTGCCAGCAGCCGGGACACCTCCTACGAGCAGTACTTC
TRBV11-2	TRBJ1-3	NA	NA	CASSGSRMRGQVPGNTIYF	TGTGCCAGCAGCGGTAGTAGGATGCGGGGGCAGGTCCCTGGAAACACCATATATTTT
TRBV9	TRBJ2-2	NA	TRBD2	CASSADAGGAGVGELFF	TGTGCCAGCAGCGCTGACGCCGGGGGGGCCGGTGTCGGGGAGCTGTTTTTT
TRBV13	TRBJ1-2	NA	NA	CASSSTGTGYGYTF	TGTGCCAGCAGCTCTACAGGGACGGGCTATGGCTACACCTTC
TRBV19	TRBJ2-3	NA	NA	CASSISLRGDTQYF	TGTGCCAGTAGTATATCCCTGCGGGGAGATACGCAGTATTTT
TRBV4-3	TRBJ2-1	NA	TRBD2	CASSQRLKELAGLSSYNEQFF	TGCGCCAGCAGCCAAAGGTTAAAGGAACTAGCGGGGCTCAGCTCCTACAATGAGCAGTTCTTC
TRBV15	TRBJ2-2	NA	NA	CATSRAGTGELFF	TGTGCCACCAGCAGAGCCGGGACCGGGGAGCTGTTTTTT
TRBV4-1	TRBJ2-1	NA	NA	CASSQVEDYLYNEQFF	TGCGCCAGCAGCCAAGTCGAGGACTACCTCTACAATGAGCAGTTCTTC
TRBV27	TRBJ1-2	once	NA	CASSSGYGYTF	TGTGCCAGCAGTTCCGGCTATGGCTACACCTTC
TRBV19	TRBJ1-2	NA	TRBD1	CASSMDRVNGYTF	TGTGCCAGTAGTATGGACAGGGTGAACGGCTACACCTTC